This entry lists 24 T cell receptor beta chains sequenced from one sample in a study of Graves' ophthalmopathy and Graves' hyperthyroidism. RNA transcripts were the template, and TCR beta CDR3 regions were amplified from them. HTBI-primed first-round RT-PCR preceded second-round multiplex PCR. TCRdb itself ran the multiplex PCR reads through MiXCR, one entry per CDR3 protein. The sample shows some 350,000 distinct CDR3 sequences, approximately 18% of them seen only once. Sample: peripheral blood. These receptors were collected from an adult woman with stable Graves' hyperthyroidism.

This sequence joins TRBV4-1 and TRBJ2-5; the match to TRBD2 covers 7 bases. Looked up from germline, CDR1 is MGHRA and CDR2 is YSYEKL. This CDR3 is 14 amino acids long. Losses at the gene ends were 2 bases for V and 5 bases for J; bases not matched to a gene: 5. CDR3 coding DNA: TGCGCCAGCAGCCAAAGGACTAGAGAGGAGACCCAGTACTTC. Its translation is CASSQRTREETQYF.

In regard to this clonotype: A much larger clone differs from this one at a single base, so this may be a read error. CDR3: CASSPDPGAEACF. Written as DNA, the CDR3 is TGTGCCAGCAGCCCCGACCCGGGCGCTGAAGCTTGCTTT. J is TRBJ1-1 and V is TRBV11-1; D remains ambiguous. CDR1 is SGHAT, CDR2 FQDESV, per germline (reference sequence). The CDR3 runs 13 residues. The full variable domain, in which reference TRBV11-1 and TRBJ1-1 provide the parts outside the CDR3, is EAEVAQSPRYKITEKSQAVAFWCDPISGHATLYWYRQILGQGPELLVQFQDESVVDDSQLPKDRFSAERLKGVDSTLKIQPAELGDSAMYLCASSPDPGAEACFGQGTRLTVV.

This clonotype was seen ten or more times. The chain combines TRBV25-1 with TRBJ2-5; D perhaps matches TRBD2 (5 bases). The CDR3 length is 15 residues. CDR1 MGHDK and CDR2 SYGVNS come from the germline V gene. V was trimmed by 5 bases and J by 2 bases, leaving 15 bases between them. CDR3 protein: CASSPIGSYQETQYF. The CDR3 region has the DNA TGTGCCAGCAGTCCCATTGGGAGCTATCAAGAGACCCAGTACTTC.

The chain couples TRBV7-2 to TRBJ2-7; TRBD2 aligns across 7 bases. J gave up 5 bases and V 5 bases, and 9 bases lay outside the gene matches. Germline-derived CDR1 and CDR2 are SGHTA and FQGNSA. The CDR3 contains 14 residues. The CDR3 nucleotides read TGTGCCAGCAGCCCCAGAGGAAGCGGGAACGAGCAGTACTTC. Translating gives CASSPRGSGNEQYF.

This clonotype was seen repeatedly, ten times or more. The chain employs TRBV3-1 and TRBJ2-7; D gene uncertain. Trimming removed 0 bases at V and 6 bases at J, with 9 bases between. CDR3 length: 13 amino acids. CDR1 and CDR2 from the germline V gene are LGHDT and YNNKEL (reference sequence). The CDR3: CASSQDRVREQYF. The DNA for the CDR3 is TGTGCCAGCAGCCAAGATAGGGTGCGCGAGCAGTACTTC.

There are many counts of this clonotype. This rearrangement joins TRBV7-8 to TRBJ1-2, with 9 bases that match TRBD1. Trimming removed 2 bases from V and 8 bases from J; junction bases left unmatched: 6. The CDR3 is 14 amino acids. Germline CDR1 is SGHVS and CDR2 is FQNEAQ. The CDR3 loop is CASSLSQGAGGYTF. The CDR3 region has the DNA TGTGCCAGCAGCTTATCACAGGGGGCAGGCGGCTACACCTTC.

In this sample, this clonotype turned up many times. DNA for the CDR3: TGTGCCAGCAGCCCTCGGCAGGGGGGTTCCTACGAGCAGTACTTC. Amino acids: CASSPRQGGSYEQYF. The rearrangement joins TRBV7-2 to TRBJ2-7; a possible D gene is TRBD1 (7 bases). Trimming left V 5 bases short and J 1 base short, with 15 bases between. The CDR3 covers 15 residues. The germline V gene encodes CDR1 SGHTA and CDR2 FQGNSA.

The table lists this clonotype with many counts. This chain uses TRBV29-1 with TRBJ1-1, with D unresolved. The CDR3 sequence is 10 residues long. Deletions cut 4 bases from V and 7 bases from J, with 7 bases between. Germline V gene sequence: CDR1 SQVTM, CDR2 ANQGSEA. Here the CDR3 DNA reads TGCAGCGTTGCGGACGGTGAAGCTTTCTTT. Protein sequence: CSVADGEAFF.

Ten or more counts support this clonotype. The chain has TRBV5-1 and TRBJ2-7; D remains ambiguous. Trimming took off 0 bases at V and 6 bases at J, with 19 bases between the two ends. The CDR3 is 16 residues long. The germline V gene encodes CDR1 SGHRS and CDR2 YFSETQ. CDR3 coding DNA: TGCGCCAGCAGCTTGGGGAAGGGCGTAGGGCCCTCCGAGCAGTACTTC. This codes for CASSLGKGVGPSEQYF.

Many counts were recorded for this clonotype. The V gene is TRBV13, the J gene TRBJ2-4, with D uncertain. V was clipped by 5 bases and J by 0 bases, with 8 bases between them. This CDR3 contains 14 residues. CDR1 is PRHDT, CDR2 FYEKMQ, per germline (reference sequence). CDR3 sequence reads: CASSLVKAKNIQYF. CDR3 nucleotide sequence: TGTGCCAGCAGCCTCGTTAAAGCCAAAAACATTCAGTACTTC.

In the case of this clonotype: It may be a read error: a sequence one base away is much more abundant. This sequence joins TRBV30 and TRBJ1-1; D uncertain. This CDR3 has 11 residues. CDR1 GTSNPN and CDR2 SVGIG come from the germline V gene (reference sequence). The CDR3 bases are TGTGCCTGGAGTAAAGAAACTGAATCTTTCTTT. Amino acid sequence: CAWSKETESFF.

This clonotype occurred many times. This chain connects TRBV9 to TRBJ1-3; 8 nucleotides line up with TRBD1. There are 16 residues in the CDR3. J was trimmed by 8 bases and V by 0 bases; bases with no gene match: 10. CDR1 is SGDLS and CDR2 is YYNGEE in the germline V gene. The CDR3 protein is CASSVAPDRATHTIYF. The DNA for the CDR3 is TGTGCCAGCAGCGTAGCCCCGGACAGGGCCACGCACACCATATATTTT.

Only a few counts were recorded for this clonotype. The chain combines TRBV19 with TRBJ2-2; 8 bases are a match to TRBD2. Germline CDR1 LNHDA, CDR2 SQIVND (reference sequence). Trimming removed 5 bases from V and 6 bases from J; junction bases left unmatched: 2. This CDR3 is 13 amino acids long. The chain's CDR3 is CASSQTSAGELFF. For the CDR3, the DNA is TGTGCCAGTAGTCAGACTAGCGCCGGGGAGCTGTTTTTT.

Points on this clonotype: Lacking the conserved final phenylalanine or tryptophan, this CDR3 likely reflects a read error. The DNA is left out, because the CDR3 cannot be placed on it with certainty; the CDR3 is given as TCRdb lists it. The chain has TRBV28 and TRBJ1-1; TRBD1 is the table's D call and was not checked against the DNA. The CDR3 adds up to 15 amino acids, both ends counted. Per germline, CDR1 MDHEN and CDR2 SYDVKM. The CDR3 is CASSKTTVMNTEACL.

This clonotype was seen ten or more times. This chain joins TRBV24-1 and TRBJ2-7, with a possible D match to TRBD2 (6 bases). The germline gives CDR1 KGHDR, CDR2 SFDVKD. The V and J ends lost 6 bases and 5 bases respectively, with 16 bases between them. The CDR3 covers 14 residues. CDR3 DNA: TGTGCCACCAGTCTCGCGGGAAGAAGCGACGAGCAGTACTTC. Translation: CATSLAGRSDEQYF.

This clonotype has at least ten counts. The chain has TRBV20-1 and TRBJ2-7, with 9 bases aligning to TRBD1. Germline values: CDR1 DFQATT, CDR2 SNEGSKA (reference sequence). The CDR3 is 13 amino acids. V lost 5 bases to trimming and J lost 5 bases; unmatched junction nucleotides: 7. CDR3 residues: CSAYRDREHEQYF. The CDR3 DNA follows: TGCAGTGCTTACCGGGACAGGGAGCACGAGCAGTACTTC.

This clonotype has at least ten counts. The rearrangement links TRBV7-2 to TRBJ1-2, with TRBD1 identical over 7 bases. The CDR3 is 15 residues long. V lost 5 bases, J lost 2 bases, and 8 bases stayed unmatched. The germline V gene encodes CDR1 SGHTA and CDR2 FQGNSA. CDR3 loop: CASSAYRGLNYGYTF. The CDR3 nucleotides are TGTGCCAGCAGCGCCTACAGGGGTTTGAACTATGGCTACACCTTC.

This clonotype was detected only once. This may be a read error: a much more frequent sequence differs by one nucleotide. The genes are TRBV20-1 and TRBJ2-5; 7 bases agree with TRBD1. The CDR3 runs to 15 residues. With V trimmed by 3 bases and J by 9 bases, 16 bases remained unmatched. Germline V gene sequence: CDR1 DFQATT, CDR2 SNEGSKA (reference sequence). The CDR3 reads CSARQMTGRSEAQYF. The CDR3 coding sequence is TGCAGTGCTAGGCAGATGACAGGGAGATCGGAGGCCCAGTACTTC.

This clonotype was detected a few times. The V call is TRBV12-3 or TRBV12-4, the J call TRBJ1-5, with D possibly being TRBD1 (6 bases). Trimming removed 4 bases at V and 1 base at J, with 8 bases between. The length of the CDR3 is 14 residues. The CDR3, as DNA: TGTGCCAGCAGTTCAACAGGGAGCAATCAGCCCCAGCATTTT. Residues: CASSSTGSNQPQHF.

This clonotype was seen repeatedly, ten times or more. This chain joins TRBV19 and TRBJ1-5; TRBD1 might be the D (5 bases). Germline V CDR1 and CDR2: LNHDA, SQIVND (reference sequence). Trimming took 7 bases from V and 7 from J, leaving 17 bases between them. This CDR3 region has 14 residues. In DNA form, the CDR3 reads TGTGCCAGTACCAACACAGGTAACGGCCAGCCCCAGCATTTT. Translated: CASTNTGNGQPQHF.

The chain has TRBV6-5 and TRBJ1-2; D is perhaps TRBD1 (6 bases). This CDR3 has 13 residues. Trimming cost V 2 bases and J 8 bases, with 12 bases left between them. The germline V gene has CDR1 MNHEY and CDR2 SVGAGI. The CDR3 here is CASSYEQGGGYTF. The CDR3 region has the DNA TGTGCCAGCAGTTACGAACAGGGTGGCGGCTACACCTTC.

Ten or more counts support this clonotype. The chain is built from TRBV4-1 and TRBJ2-7; D is unclear. Per the germline V gene, CDR1 is MGHRA and CDR2 is YSYEKL. CDR3 length equals 15 residues. V was cut by 0 bases and J by 7 bases, with 16 bases left in between. The CDR3 nucleotides read TGCGCCAGCAGCCAAGACGCTCCGGGTCTAGGAGAGCAGTACTTC. This gives the protein CASSQDAPGLGEQYF.

V and J are TRBV7-8 and TRBJ2-7; D not resolved. Germline values: CDR1 SGHVS, CDR2 FQNEAQ. This CDR3 region has 15 residues. Trimming removed 5 bases at V and 0 bases at J, with 14 bases between. DNA for the CDR3: TGTGCCAGCAGCGTAGGGCAGTCCCCCTCCTACGAGCAGTACTTC. Translated: CASSVGQSPSYEQYF.

This clonotype came up many times. V usage is TRBV28 and J usage is TRBJ1-2; TRBD1 matches at 12 bases. J lost 4 bases, V lost 6 bases, and 9 bases had no gene match. CDR1 is MDHEN and CDR2 is SYDVKM in the germline V gene. This CDR3 spans 16 amino acids. CDR3 region: CASSPAGTGGAYGYTF. The DNA for the CDR3 is TGTGCCAGCAGCCCCGCCGGGACAGGGGGCGCCTATGGCTACACCTTC.